A single sample is the source of the 23 T cell receptor beta chains below, sequenced in a study of identical twins. TCRdb analysed the 5' RACE reads with MiXCR anew, one entry per CDR3 protein. The data hold hundreds of thousands of distinct CDR3 sequences, with approximately 25% observed a single time. The sample was also linked to a second study, of T cells expressing NK-cell markers.

The sequenced sample was CD4+ T cells sorted from blood. Every receptor here comes from a woman aged 18-30 years in good health.

This clonotype occurred a few times. The J gene is TRBJ2-1, the V gene TRBV20-1, with 11 bases that match TRBD2. Germline V gene sequence: CDR1 DFQATT, CDR2 SNEGSKA (reference sequence). J gave up 3 bases and V 4 bases, and 5 bases lay outside the gene matches. The CDR3 length is 15 residues. Here the CDR3 DNA reads TGCAGTGCTAAGGCAACTAGCGGGAGCTACAATGAGCAGTTCTTC. Translation: CSAKATSGSYNEQFF.

The chain links TRBV20-1 to TRBJ1-6, with D possibly matching TRBD1 (6 bases). V shed 5 bases and J shed 9 bases, with 17 bases lying between them. This CDR3 is built from 14 residues. CDR1 DFQATT and CDR2 SNEGSKA come from the germline V gene (reference sequence). The DNA of the CDR3 is TGCAGTGCTCCTGAAGGGGGAAAAGGTTCACCCCTCCACTTT. Residues: CSAPEGGKGSPLHF.

This chain links TRBV5-1 with TRBJ2-2; 11 bases are a match to TRBD2. J gave up 2 bases and V 4 bases, and 4 bases lay outside the gene matches. The CDR3 is 16 amino acids. Germline-derived CDR1 and CDR2 are SGHRS and YFSETQ. DNA of the CDR3: TGCGCCAGCAGCCTGGGGACTAGCGGAAACACCGGGGAGCTGTTTTTT. Amino acids: CASSLGTSGNTGELFF. Filled out from reference TRBV5-1 and TRBJ2-2, the complete variable domain reads KAGVTQTPRYLIKTRGQQVTLSCSPISGHRSVSWYQQTPGQGLQFLFEYFSETQRNKGNFPGRFSGRQFSNSRSEMNVSTLELGDSALYLCASSLGTSGNTGELFFGEGSRLTVL.

In this sample, this clonotype turned up a few times. This chain joins TRBV12-3 or TRBV12-4 and TRBJ1-6; TRBD1 might be the D (5 bases). This CDR3 is 15 amino acids long. Trimming stripped 5 bases from V and 7 bases from J, with 15 bases between. The CDR3 DNA reads as TGTGCCAGCAGTGGGGGAGGTCGGTTAAATTCACCCCTCCACTTT. It translates to CASSGGGRLNSPLHF.

The rearrangement uses TRBV9 and TRBJ2-2, with D perhaps matching TRBD2 (5 bases). The ends were cut back, 3 bases at V and 1 base at J, with 13 bases in the middle. The germline V gene has CDR1 SGDLS and CDR2 YYNGEE. CDR3 length equals 16 residues. The chain's CDR3 is CASSGRAGLNTGELFF. The CDR3 nucleotides are TGTGCCAGCAGCGGCCGTGCGGGTTTGAACACCGGGGAGCTGTTTTTT.

This clonotype was counted only a few times. This chain links TRBV12-3 or TRBV12-4 with TRBJ2-3; 9 nucleotides match TRBD2. The CDR3 spans 16 residues. V shed 5 bases and J 2 bases; nucleotides not matched to a gene: 8. CDR3 sequence: CASSNRRGLATDTQYF. The DNA for the CDR3 is TGTGCCAGCAGTAACCGGCGGGGACTAGCCACAGATACGCAGTATTTT.

This clonotype showed up just a few times. The chain employs TRBV12-3 or TRBV12-4 and TRBJ2-5, with a weak D call TRBD1 (6 bases). V gave up 6 bases and J gave up 12 bases, with 17 bases separating them. This CDR3 is 12 amino acids long. In DNA form, the CDR3 reads TGTGCCAGCAGGGGGGCTTCGGCTTCAGAGTACTTC. Protein sequence: CASRGASASEYF.

This clonotype was observed a few times. The chain combines TRBV10-3 with TRBJ2-7; a possible D gene is TRBD2 (6 bases). From germline, CDR1 is ENHRY and CDR2 SYGVKD. V dropped 11 bases and J dropped 5 bases, with 16 bases sitting between them. The CDR3 covers 12 residues. The CDR3 sequence: CAAGLLNDEQYF. CDR3 DNA: TGTGCCGCGGGACTTCTTAACGACGAGCAGTACTTC.

This clonotype has just a few counts. The chain joins TRBV9 to TRBJ2-2, with 7 nucleotides matching TRBD2. The CDR3 has 15 residues. The V segment lost 3 bases and the J segment 6 bases; nucleotides outside the gene matches: 8. The germline V gene has CDR1 SGDLS and CDR2 YYNGEE. The CDR3 DNA sequence: TGTGCCAGCAGCGACCGGGACTACCCTCCCGGGGAGCTGTTTTTT. It translates to CASSDRDYPPGELFF.

The V gene is TRBV7-2, the J gene TRBJ2-3; the D gene is possibly TRBD1 (6 bases). Trimming removed 2 bases from V and 7 bases from J, with 10 bases in between. The CDR3 contains 13 residues. Germline V gene sequence: CDR1 SGHTA, CDR2 FQGNSA. The CDR3 DNA reads as TGTGCCAGCAGCTTACACAGGGAGAATACGCAGTATTTT. It yields the protein CASSLHRENTQYF.

This clonotype has only a few counts. The chain is built from TRBV12-3 or TRBV12-4 and TRBJ2-5; D gene ambiguous. Trimming removed 7 bases from V and 2 bases from J, with 14 bases in between. CDR3 length equals 14 residues. The CDR3 loop is CASKKGGGQETQYF. In nucleotides, the CDR3 is TGTGCCAGCAAGAAAGGCGGCGGTCAAGAGACCCAGTACTTC.

V and J are TRBV20-1 and TRBJ2-7; D gene ambiguous. The length of the CDR3 is 11 residues. Germline loops: CDR1 DFQATT, CDR2 SNEGSKA (reference sequence). Deletions cut 1 base from V and 5 bases from J, with 6 bases between. The CDR3 loop reads CSARGTHEQYF. The DNA for the CDR3 is TGCAGTGCTAGAGGGACCCACGAGCAGTACTTC.

The V and J genes are TRBV15 and TRBJ1-1; D is unclear. V lost 2 bases and J 0 bases, leaving 7 bases between the germline ends. Looked up from germline, CDR1 is LNHNV and CDR2 is YYDKDF (reference sequence). The CDR3 extends over 14 amino acids. The CDR3 coding sequence is TGTGCCACCAGCAGAAAAGGCATGAACACTGAAGCTTTCTTT. It yields the protein CATSRKGMNTEAFF.

The chain uses TRBV27 and TRBJ2-7; 10 bases align to TRBD1. Germline values: CDR1 MNHEY, CDR2 SMNVEV (reference sequence). J lost 3 bases, V lost 8 bases, and 13 bases had no gene match. The CDR3 is 16 amino acids. The CDR3 DNA reads TGTGCCAGCTCTCACCGCCCGGGACAGGGGTACTACGAGCAGTACTTC. This translates into CASSHRPGQGYYEQYF.

The chain combines TRBV20-1 with TRBJ2-3; TRBD2 aligns across 10 bases. V shed 6 bases and J 2 bases; nucleotides not matched to a gene: 5. The V gene's germline CDR1 is DFQATT and CDR2 SNEGSKA (reference sequence). This CDR3 has 14 residues. The CDR3 protein is CSAPLAGTTDTQYF. The CDR3 DNA reads as TGCAGTGCGCCACTAGCGGGGACCACAGATACGCAGTATTTT.

This clonotype was counted a few times. The chain recombines TRBV7-8 with TRBJ2-5; 7 bases align to TRBD2. Germline loops: CDR1 SGHVS, CDR2 FQNEAQ. After removal of 9 bases from V and 7 bases from J, the junction contained 5 bases not matched to a gene. The CDR3 spans 11 residues. In DNA, the CDR3 is TGTGCCAGTAGCGGGCCGGCGACCCAGTACTTC. Its translation: CASSGPATQYF.

This clonotype has a handful of counts. The chain joins TRBV6-2 or TRBV6-3 to TRBJ1-5, with a weak D call TRBD1 (6 bases). This CDR3 contains 15 residues. CDR1 is MNHEY, CDR2 SVGEGT, per germline. V gave up 4 bases and J gave up 4 bases, with 14 bases separating them. In DNA form, the CDR3 reads TGTGCCAGCAGTTTCGGGGGCGCGGGGAATCAGCCCCAGCATTTT. The encoded protein is CASSFGGAGNQPQHF.

There are a few counts of this clonotype. This chain joins TRBV12-3 or TRBV12-4 and TRBJ2-2, with TRBD1 as a possible D gene (5 bases). The V end was cut by 4 bases, the J end by 8 bases, with 14 bases between. The CDR3 consists of 14 residues. The CDR3 here is CASSYRRVIGELFF. The CDR3, as DNA: TGTGCCAGCAGTTACCGCAGGGTCATTGGGGAGCTGTTTTTT.

CDR3 amino acids: CASSRIGQGDGYTF. The CDR3 DNA is TGTGCCAGCAGCCGGATCGGACAGGGGGATGGCTACACCTTC. This chain uses TRBV7-8 with TRBJ1-2; 10 bases match TRBD1. The CDR3 is made up of 14 amino acids. Trimming cost V 5 bases and J 6 bases; bases outside gene matches: 6. The V gene's germline CDR1 is SGHVS and CDR2 FQNEAQ.

The CDR3 DNA is TGTGCCAGCAGCCAATCTCCTAGCGGGGGCCTTAATGAGCAGTTCTTC. As protein: CASSQSPSGGLNEQFF. The chain recombines TRBV3-1 with TRBJ2-1, with 10 bases lining up with TRBD2. V shed 2 bases, J shed 7 bases, and the junction held 8 bases outside the gene matches. There are 16 residues in the CDR3. CDR1 is LGHDT, CDR2 YNNKEL, per germline (reference sequence).

This sequence joins TRBV11-3 and TRBJ2-1, with TRBD2 identical over 9 bases. Germline lookup yields CDR1 SGHNT and CDR2 YENEEA. V dropped 5 bases and J dropped 7; count of bases not matched to a gene: 12. This CDR3 is built from 16 residues. CDR3 sequence reads: CASSTLGAGGINEQFF. DNA for the CDR3: TGTGCCAGCAGCACCCTAGGGGCGGGGGGGATTAATGAGCAGTTCTTC.

This clonotype was observed a single time. A clone one base away is much larger, so this may be a read error. V is TRBV7-2 and J is TRBJ2-3; the D is unclear. Trimming removed 7 bases at V and 2 bases at J, with 7 bases between. Germline assignment: CDR1 SGHTA and CDR2 FQGNSA. The CDR3 sequence is 12 residues long. The CDR3 sequence is CASNRVTDTQYF. The DNA for the CDR3 is TGTGCCAGCAACCGGGTCACAGATACGCAGTATTTT.

The V and J genes are TRBV3-1 and TRBJ2-1; TRBD2 aligns across 10 bases. V dropped 1 base and J dropped 10; count of bases not matched to a gene: 4. Germline CDR1 LGHDT, CDR2 YNNKEL (reference sequence). CDR3 size: 14 residues. In DNA form, the CDR3 reads TGTGCCAGCAGCCAAGGGCTAGCGGGAGTAGAGCAGTTCTTC. Amino acids: CASSQGLAGVEQFF.